These 27 T cell receptor beta chains came from one sample sequenced in a study of blood T cell repertoires in COVID-19. Assay used: immunoSEQ multiplex PCR; TCRdb lists only in-frame clones, some missing. The table includes about 73,000 clones, approximately 92% detected once. Sequenced material: peripheral blood. These receptors originate from a man aged 80 or over with acute or convalescent COVID-19.

The chain uses TRBV6-5 and TRBJ1-2; 9 positions agree with TRBD1. The CDR3 loop spans 14 amino acids. After removal of 8 bases from V and 8 bases from J, the junction contained 12 bases not matched to a gene. Germline V gene data show CDR1 as MNHEY and CDR2 as SVGAGI. CDR3 residues: CASLWDRATDGYTF. CDR3 coding DNA: TGTGCCAGCCTCTGGGACAGGGCGACTGACGGCTACACCTTC.

This chain links TRBV5-1 with TRBJ2-3, with TRBD2 matching 16 bases. CDR1 SGHRS and CDR2 YFSETQ come from the germline V gene. CDR3 length: 19 amino acids. The V gene end was trimmed by 0 bases and the J gene end by 3 bases; junction bases not matched to a gene: 7. As DNA, the CDR3 is TGCGCCAGCAGCTTGGCAGGGACTAGCGGGAGGGGAGCAACAGATACGCAGTATTTT. Residues: CASSLAGTSGRGATDTQYF.

This clone was seen a single time. The chain uses TRBV30 and TRBJ2-1, with TRBD1 identical over 8 bases. V shed 8 bases, J shed 4 bases, and the junction held 10 bases outside the gene matches. Germline values: CDR1 GTSNPN, CDR2 SVGIG (reference sequence). This CDR3 spans 14 amino acids. The CDR3 spells CALLRQGSYNEQFF. DNA for the CDR3: TGTGCCCTGCTAAGACAGGGGTCTTACAATGAGCAGTTCTTC.

The gene calls are TRBV5-1 and TRBJ2-5; D is perhaps TRBD2 (6 bases). Germline V gene data show CDR1 as SGHRS and CDR2 as YFSETQ. The CDR3 consists of 15 residues. V lost 6 bases, J lost 5 bases, and 20 bases lay in between. This CDR3 reads CASTSGGNPEETQYF. The CDR3 bases are TGCGCCAGCACCTCGGGCGGGAACCCCGAGGAGACCCAGTACTTC.

The chain combines TRBV7-3 with TRBJ2-7; TRBD1 agrees at 7 bases. Per the germline V gene, CDR1 is SGHTA and CDR2 is FQGTGA. With 5 bases clipped from V and 2 bases from J, the junction kept 9 bases outside the gene matches. This CDR3 comprises 15 residues. CDR3 residues: CASSPRGTPAYEQYF. Written as DNA, the CDR3 is TGTGCCAGCAGCCCCAGGGGGACACCGGCCTACGAGCAGTACTTC.

The CDR3 coding sequence is TGCAGCGTCATCGAACTAGCGGACAATGAGCAGTTCTTC. Translating gives CSVIELADNEQFF. The chain employs TRBV29-1 and TRBJ2-1, with 8 bases fitting TRBD2. V shed 6 bases, J shed 5 bases, and the junction held 6 bases outside the gene matches. CDR1 SQVTM and CDR2 ANQGSEA come from the germline V gene. This CDR3 has 13 amino acids.

The chain is built from TRBV18 and TRBJ2-1, with 9 bases identical to TRBD1. The CDR3 covers 16 residues. Germline V gene data show CDR1 as KGHSH and CDR2 as LQKENI. The trim removed 3 bases at V and 7 bases at J, leaving 10 bases unmatched. CDR3 bases: TGTGCCAGCTCACCGCTACAGGGGGCGGTCGGGAATGAGCAGTTCTTC. This sequence encodes CASSPLQGAVGNEQFF. Complete variable domain (other parts from reference TRBV18 and TRBJ2-1): NAGVMQNPRHLVRRRGQEARLRCSPMKGHSHVYWYRQLPEEGLKFMVYLQKENIIDESGMPKERFSAEFPKEGPSILRIQQVVRGDSAAYFCASSPLQGAVGNEQFFGPGTRLTVL.

The chain employs TRBV5-5 and TRBJ2-7, with 9 positions matching TRBD2. Germline V gene data show CDR1 as SGHKS and CDR2 as YYEKEE (reference sequence). The CDR3 sequence is 16 residues long. The ends lost 2 bases at V and 0 bases at J; junction bases unmatched: 6. The CDR3 DNA reads TGTGCCAGCAGCTTAAGGACTAGCGCCCTCTCCTACGAGCAGTACTTC. It translates to CASSLRTSALSYEQYF.

This clone was counted a few times. The V gene is TRBV5-1, the J gene TRBJ1-2, with D uncertain. Trimming took 3 bases from V and 10 from J, leaving 19 bases between them. The CDR3 runs to 14 residues. Looked up from germline, CDR1 is SGHRS and CDR2 is YFSETQ. The CDR3 DNA reads TGCGCCAGCAGCTCGGCTCTCCTTCGGAGGGACTACACCTTC. Translated, it gives CASSSALLRRDYTF.

The chain recombines TRBV7-8 with TRBJ2-7; 10 bases line up with TRBD1. The CDR3 contains 15 residues. Germline lookup yields CDR1 SGHVS and CDR2 FQNEAQ. V gave up 6 bases and J gave up 6 bases; unmatched junction bases: 11. This CDR3 is CASRSRDRGVSEQYF. The CDR3 region has the DNA TGTGCCAGCAGGTCCCGGGACAGGGGTGTAAGCGAGCAGTACTTC.

This rearrangement joins TRBV7-9 to TRBJ2-7, with TRBD2 as a possible D gene (6 bases). CDR3 length equals 12 residues. V dropped 3 bases and J dropped 9 bases, with 12 bases sitting between them. The germline V gene has CDR1 SEHNR and CDR2 FQNEAQ (reference sequence). DNA of the CDR3: TGTGCCAGCAGCTTCACTCGGGACTTGCAGTACTTC. This sequence encodes CASSFTRDLQYF. Full variable domain (outside the CDR3, taken from reference TRBV7-9 and TRBJ2-7): DTGVSQNPRHKITKRGQNVTFRCDPISEHNRLYWYRQTLGQGPEFLTYFQNEAQLEKSRLLSDRFSAERPKGSFSTLEIQRTEQGDSAMYLCASSFTRDLQYFGPGTRLTVT.

This clone was seen a single time. V and J are TRBV5-1 and TRBJ1-5, with 8 bases that match TRBD1. The V segment lost 5 bases and the J segment 7 bases; nucleotides outside the gene matches: 5. The length of the CDR3 is 13 residues. CDR1 SGHRS and CDR2 YFSETQ come from the germline V gene. DNA for the CDR3: TGCGCCAGCAGTACTACAGGGGGACAGCCCCAGCATTTT. Translation gives CASSTTGGQPQHF.

CDR3 loop: CASPGTSGRPHNEQFF. The CDR3 region has the DNA TGTGCCAGCCCTGGGACTAGCGGGAGGCCCCACAATGAGCAGTTCTTC. This chain joins TRBV5-8 and TRBJ2-1, with 15 bases that match TRBD2. The CDR3 spans 16 residues. Germline CDR1 reads SGHTS; CDR2 reads YDEGEE. J gave up 5 bases and V 7 bases, and 7 bases lay outside the gene matches.

The chain uses TRBV24-1 and TRBJ1-5; no clear D. Germline V gene data show CDR1 as KGHDR and CDR2 as SFDVKD. The V end lost 10 bases, the J end lost 1 base, and 7 bases lay between the germline ends. The CDR3 sequence is 12 residues long. CDR3 sequence (DNA): TGTGCCACTGGGGAGAGCAATCAGCCCCAGCATTTT. Protein product: CATGESNQPQHF.

V is TRBV6-6 and J is TRBJ2-3; a weak D match, TRBD2 (7 bases). The V and J ends lost 5 bases and 3 bases respectively, with 21 bases between them. CDR1 and CDR2 (germline): MNHNY, SVGAGI (reference sequence). The CDR3 is 17 amino acids. Written as DNA, the CDR3 is TGTGCCAGCAGTCCCCGGGGGGCGGGGAGTAGGACAGATACGCAGTATTTT. This encodes CASSPRGAGSRTDTQYF.

The chain links TRBV30 to TRBJ1-2; possibly TRBD1 for D (6 bases). V was trimmed by 2 bases and J by 8 bases, leaving 9 bases between them. The germline gives CDR1 GTSNPN, CDR2 SVGIG (reference sequence). The CDR3 spans 11 residues. The CDR3 nucleotides are TGTGCCTGGAGTACCAGGGGCGGCTACACCTTC. Residues: CAWSTRGGYTF.

This rearrangement joins TRBV7-2 to TRBJ2-2; a weak D match, TRBD1 (5 bases). The CDR3 is 16 residues long. V was pared by 3 bases and J by 4 bases, with 15 bases between. Germline values: CDR1 SGHTA, CDR2 FQGNSA. Here the CDR3 reads CASSFVRSGPTGELFF. The CDR3 DNA follows: TGTGCCAGCAGCTTCGTTCGATCAGGGCCCACCGGGGAGCTGTTTTTT.

The chain has TRBV7-8 and TRBJ1-1, with D tentatively TRBD1 (5 bases). Between the trimmed V and J ends, which lost 5 bases and 1 base, there was a span of 11 bases. The CDR3 length is 14 residues. The germline V gene has CDR1 SGHVS and CDR2 FQNEAQ. CDR3 coding DNA: TGTGCCAGCAGCCCATACGACAGGAACACTGAAGCTTTCTTT. Its protein product is CASSPYDRNTEAFF.

The J gene is TRBJ2-2, the V gene TRBV5-1; TRBD2 matches at 8 bases. V gave up 3 bases and J gave up 4 bases; unmatched junction bases: 5. CDR1 is SGHRS and CDR2 is YFSETQ in the germline V gene. CDR3 length: 15 residues. CDR3 in amino acids: CASSSRGGSTGELFF. DNA for the CDR3: TGCGCCAGCAGCTCTCGCGGGGGGAGCACCGGGGAGCTGTTTTTT.

The V gene is TRBV7-9, the J gene TRBJ1-1; maybe TRBD1 (5 bases). CDR3 length: 15 amino acids. Germline V CDR1 and CDR2: SEHNR, FQNEAQ (reference sequence). The V gene lost 2 bases and the J gene lost 8 bases, with 18 bases spanning the gap. The CDR3 loop is CASSLPGGGRMEAFF. The CDR3 nucleotides are TGTGCCAGCAGCTTACCGGGCGGGGGGAGAATGGAAGCTTTCTTT.

The genes are TRBV9 and TRBJ2-1; 9 positions match TRBD1. Unmatched junction bases numbered 8, after V lost 6 bases and J lost 7 bases. This CDR3 spans 14 amino acids. Germline V gene sequence: CDR1 SGDLS, CDR2 YYNGEE. CDR3 nucleotides: TGTGCCAGCAACCCCGGGACAGGGTGGAATGAGCAGTTCTTC. It specifies CASNPGTGWNEQFF.

The V and J genes are TRBV12-5 and TRBJ1-2, with no clear D. Germline V gives CDR1 LGHNT, CDR2 FRNRAP. Trimming removed 5 bases from V and 8 bases from J, with 15 bases in between. This CDR3 spans 13 amino acids. In DNA form, the CDR3 reads TGTGCTAGTGGTCCCGCCACAGCCCGAGGCTACACCTTC. Translation gives CASGPATARGYTF.

The CDR3, as DNA: TGTGCCAGTAGTATAGGTTATCAGGGGACTAATGAAAAACTGTTTTTT. Translation: CASSIGYQGTNEKLFF. This chain links TRBV19 with TRBJ1-4, with D possibly matching TRBD1 (6 bases). Germline V lookup: CDR1 LNHDA, CDR2 SQIVND (reference sequence). V was clipped by 1 base and J by 2 bases, with 11 bases between them. The CDR3 is 16 amino acids.

The chain employs TRBV7-2 and TRBJ1-2; D remains ambiguous. Looked up from germline, CDR1 is SGHTA and CDR2 is FQGNSA. CDR3 length: 14 residues. The V and J ends lost 1 base and 3 bases respectively, with 9 bases between them. The chain's CDR3 is CASSLVEGYYGYTF. CDR3 sequence (DNA): TGTGCCAGCAGCTTAGTAGAGGGATACTATGGCTACACCTTC.

CDR3 DNA sequence: TGTGCCAGCAGCCATACCGGGACTAGCGTTTACAATGAGCAGTTCTTC. Residues: CASSHTGTSVYNEQFF. The rearrangement links TRBV3-1 (or the pseudogene TRBV3-2) to TRBJ2-1; 10 bases are a match to TRBD2. Trimming at V came to 3 bases and at J to 4 bases, leaving 6 bases not matched to a gene. Germline loops: CDR1 LGHDT, CDR2 YNNKEL (reference sequence). The CDR3 length is 16 residues.

This sequence joins TRBV6-4 and TRBJ1-6, with D hard to call. This CDR3 region has 15 residues. Trimming pared 7 bases from V and 8 bases from J, leaving 18 bases between. In germline, CDR1 is MRHNA, CDR2 SNTAGT. CDR3 residues: CASTEGNQIDSPLHF. In DNA, the CDR3 is TGTGCCAGCACCGAGGGAAACCAAATAGATTCACCCCTCCACTTT.

This sequence joins TRBV4-1 and TRBJ1-4, with unresolved D. From germline, CDR1 is MGHRA and CDR2 YSYEKL. Trimming cost V 1 base and J 5 bases, with 8 bases left between them. The CDR3 sequence is 14 residues long. CDR3 nucleotide sequence: TGCGCCAGCAGCCAAGGGGAGATAAATGAAAAACTGTTTTTT. Translated: CASSQGEINEKLFF.